The 31 T cell receptor beta chains in this list originate from one sample, sequenced in a study of shared clonotypes between healthy human individuals. The protocol was immunoSEQ multiplex PCR, while the TCRdb copy is restricted to in-frame clones and leaves out a portion. The sample records 850,000 to 1,100,000 clones, 70% to 80% being singletons. Specimen: memory CD4+ T cells from PBMCs. As for subset: CD45RA-negative fraction. The receptors come from a man in his late teens or twenties in good health. Some clones in this sample may be carry-over from other donors' samples.

The chain joins TRBV7-8 to TRBJ2-3, with 10 bases that match TRBD2. Germline V gene data show CDR1 as SGHVS and CDR2 as FQNEAQ. Trimming at V came to 5 bases and at J to 8 bases, leaving 10 bases not matched to a gene. This CDR3 region has 15 residues. The CDR3, as DNA: TGTGCCAGCAGCCTCGGCCTAGCGGGAGAGGGTACGCAGTATTTT. It translates to CASSLGLAGEGTQYF.

The rearrangement joins TRBV10-3 to TRBJ1-3, with no clear D. The ends were cut back, 4 bases at V and 6 bases at J, with 10 bases in the middle. In germline, CDR1 is ENHRY, CDR2 SYGVKD. The CDR3 has 13 residues. CDR3: CAISGGFENTIYF. CDR3 nucleotides: TGTGCCATCAGTGGGGGTTTTGAAAACACCATATATTTT.

The rearrangement uses TRBV6-4 and TRBJ2-2; 8 bases map to TRBD2. CDR1 MRHNA and CDR2 SNTAGT come from the germline V gene. Losses at the gene ends were 5 bases for V and 5 bases for J; bases not matched to a gene: 7. The CDR3 runs to 15 residues. The CDR3 coding sequence is TGTGCCAGCAGTTCCGGACTAGCAGAAACCGGGGAGCTGTTTTTT. Translating gives CASSSGLAETGELFF.

The chain is built from TRBV1 and TRBJ2-1; the tabulated D call, TRBD2, remains unverified against the DNA. TRBV1 is shown as a pseudogene. The CDR3 runs 12 residues. The CDR3 sequence: CTSSLRAGEQFF. DNA of the CDR3: TGCACCAGCAGTCTACGGGCGGGTGAGCAGTTCTTC.

The rearrangement joins TRBV6-5 to TRBJ2-1; the D is unclear. Trimming took 7 bases from V and 0 from J, leaving 10 bases between them. This CDR3 region has 14 residues. The V gene's germline CDR1 is MNHEY and CDR2 SVGAGI. CDR3 DNA sequence: TGTGCCAGCAAAGGACGGAGCTCCTACAATGAGCAGTTCTTC. Protein: CASKGRSSYNEQFF.

Of note for this clone: The same CDR3 can be traced to other DNA sequences in this sample. V is TRBV4-1 and J is TRBJ2-7; 10 bases are shared with TRBD1. Germline V gene lookup returns CDR1 MGHRA and CDR2 YSYEKL. The ends lost 4 bases at V and 2 bases at J; junction bases unmatched: 2. This CDR3 region has 14 residues. The DNA of the CDR3 is TGCGCCAGCAGCCGCGGACAGGGGGCCTACGAGCAGTACTTC. This codes for CASSRGQGAYEQYF.

The rearrangement joins TRBV9 to TRBJ2-2; D is ambiguous. The germline gives CDR1 SGDLS, CDR2 YYNGEE. CDR3 size: 16 residues. V lost 3 bases, J lost 5 bases, and 17 bases lay in between. CDR3 amino acids: CASSGRGSRGTGELFF. As DNA, the CDR3 is TGTGCCAGCAGCGGTCGCGGATCCCGTGGTACCGGGGAGCTGTTTTTT.

As regards this clone: Other nucleotide sequences from this sample produce the same CDR3. V and J are TRBV30 and TRBJ1-2; D possibly corresponds to TRBD1 (6 bases). CDR1 and CDR2 from the germline V gene are GTSNPN and SVGIG (reference sequence). V gave up 1 base and J gave up 6 bases, with 6 bases separating them. The CDR3 covers 11 residues. This chain's CDR3 is CAWSDRDGYTF. CDR3 nucleotide sequence: TGTGCCTGGAGTGACAGGGATGGCTACACCTTC.

Turning to this clone: Other DNA variants within this sample encode the same CDR3. The chain recombines TRBV7-9 with TRBJ1-4; D may be TRBD1 (5 bases). This CDR3 has 14 amino acids. Germline loops: CDR1 SEHNR, CDR2 FQNEAQ (reference sequence). V shed 1 base and J shed 4 bases, with 7 bases lying between them. The CDR3 DNA follows: TGTGCCAGCAGCTTAGGACAGATTAATGAAAAACTGTTTTTT. Protein sequence: CASSLGQINEKLFF.

This clone has more than one count but fewer than ten. The chain has TRBV7-8 and TRBJ2-4; D unclear. V dropped 5 bases and J dropped 6 bases, with 11 bases sitting between them. This CDR3 has 13 residues. From germline, CDR1 is SGHVS and CDR2 FQNEAQ. The CDR3 DNA follows: TGTGCCAGCAGCGTGAATTCGGGAAACATTCAGTACTTC. It specifies CASSVNSGNIQYF.

At least ten counts were recorded for this clone. The chain joins TRBV7-8 to TRBJ2-7; no reliable D call. The CDR3 extends over 13 amino acids. Germline assignment: CDR1 SGHVS and CDR2 FQNEAQ. V lost 1 base to trimming and J lost 3 bases, with 7 bases between them. The DNA for the CDR3 is TGTGCCAGCAGCTTAGGACTTGACTACGAGCAGTACTTC. As protein: CASSLGLDYEQYF.

This chain uses TRBV10-1 with TRBJ1-1, with D possibly TRBD1 on 5 matching bases. Per germline, CDR1 WNHNN and CDR2 SYGVQD (reference sequence). V was cut by 4 bases and J by 5 bases, with 17 bases left in between. CDR3 size: 15 residues. DNA for the CDR3: TGCGCCAGCAGTGGCCTATATACAGGTCCGACTGAAGCTTTCTTT. Translation: CASSGLYTGPTEAFF.

This chain joins TRBV2 and TRBJ1-4, with TRBD1 matching over 8 bases. This CDR3 spans 14 amino acids. Germline lookup yields CDR1 SNHLY and CDR2 FYNNEI. V was pared by 5 bases and J by 8 bases, with 7 bases of the junction left unmatched. The CDR3 DNA reads as TGTGCCAGCAGTATCCAGGGGGCCCGGGAAAAACTGTTTTTT. Translation gives CASSIQGAREKLFF.

A remark on this clone: Sequence at one end of the junction differs from germline and may be a read error. The V and J genes are TRBV7-2 and TRBJ1-1; 8 positions match TRBD1. This CDR3 is 16 amino acids long. Germline assignment: CDR1 SGHTA and CDR2 FQGNSA. CDR3 nucleotide sequence: TGCGCCAGCAGCCAAGAGGGGCAGGGGGCGGCCCCTGAAGCTTTCTTT. It yields the protein CASSQEGQGAAPEAFF.

This clone showed up just a few times. The sample carries other DNA sequences with the same CDR3. V usage is TRBV9 and J usage is TRBJ2-2, with D tentatively TRBD1 (6 bases). The CDR3 sequence is 13 residues long. Trimming pared 3 bases from V and 5 bases from J, leaving 8 bases between. Germline CDR1 SGDLS, CDR2 YYNGEE. This CDR3 is CASSGTVTGELFF. CDR3 coding DNA: TGTGCCAGCAGCGGGACAGTGACCGGGGAGCTGTTTTTT. The full variable domain, in which reference TRBV9 and TRBJ2-2 provide the parts outside the CDR3, is DSGVTQTPKHLITATGQRVTLRCSPRSGDLSVYWYQQSLDQGLQFLIQYYNGEERAKGNILERFSAQQFPDLHSELNLSSLELGDSALYFCASSGTVTGELFFGEGSRLTVL.

The chain joins TRBV18 to TRBJ2-6; D may be TRBD2 (6 bases). The CDR3 extends over 18 amino acids. Trimming removed 5 bases at V and 2 bases at J, with 19 bases between. From germline, CDR1 is KGHSH and CDR2 LQKENI. This CDR3 reads CASSTGGPVYAGANVLTF. The CDR3 DNA sequence: TGTGCCAGCTCAACCGGGGGTCCAGTTTATGCTGGGGCCAACGTCCTGACTTTC.

V gene TRBV19 combines with J gene TRBJ2-1, with 10 positions matching TRBD2. V shed 3 bases and J 3 bases; nucleotides not matched to a gene: 5. The CDR3 is 16 amino acids. The germline V gene encodes CDR1 LNHDA and CDR2 SQIVND (reference sequence). CDR3 region: CASSMLVAGGYNEQFF. The DNA of the CDR3 is TGTGCCAGTAGTATGTTGGTAGCGGGAGGCTACAATGAGCAGTTCTTC. The variable domain in full, with the rest retrieved from reference TRBV19 and TRBJ2-1, is DGGITQSPKYLFRKEGQNVTLSCEQNLNHDAMYWYRQDPGQGLRLIYYSQIVNDFQKGDIAEGYSVSREKKESFPLTVTSAQKNPTAFYLCASSMLVAGGYNEQFFGPGTRLTVL.

The gene calls are TRBV5-1 and TRBJ2-1, with D possibly being TRBD1 or TRBD2 (7 bases each). This CDR3 region has 15 residues. Germline V lookup: CDR1 SGHRS, CDR2 YFSETQ. Trimming stripped 4 bases from V and 4 bases from J, with 15 bases between. CDR3 amino acids: CASSLRQGGYNEQFF. CDR3 in DNA: TGCGCCAGCAGCCTGAGACAGGGAGGGTACAATGAGCAGTTCTTC.

On this clone: Other DNA sequences within the sample encode an identical CDR3. V usage is TRBV13 and J usage is TRBJ1-2, with D uncertain. The CDR3 has 13 amino acids. Looked up from germline, CDR1 is PRHDT and CDR2 is FYEKMQ (reference sequence). V lost 1 base to trimming and J lost 3 bases, with 6 bases between them. The DNA of the CDR3 is TGTGCCAGCAGCTTAGATAGTTACTATGGCTACACCTTC. Translating gives CASSLDSYYGYTF.

This rearrangement joins TRBV7-2 to TRBJ2-4; weak D call: TRBD1 (6 bases). The germline gives CDR1 SGHTA, CDR2 FQGNSA. The V gene lost 5 bases and the J gene lost 3 bases, with 11 bases spanning the gap. The CDR3 sequence is 14 residues long. The CDR3: CASSELDSKNIQYF. The CDR3 DNA reads as TGTGCCAGCAGCGAATTGGACAGCAAAAACATTCAGTACTTC.

This clone was detected only a few times. The gene calls are TRBV7-9 and TRBJ1-4; the D is unclear. V was trimmed by 0 bases and J by 8 bases, leaving 7 bases between them. CDR1 and CDR2 (germline): SEHNR, FQNEAQ (reference sequence). There are 13 residues in the CDR3. The CDR3 bases are TGTGCCAGCAGCTTAGCATACGGAGAAAAACTGTTTTTT. Translated: CASSLAYGEKLFF.

This clone was observed a handful of times. The chain combines TRBV15 with TRBJ2-7; D is unclear. The V and J ends lost 0 bases and 2 bases respectively, with 11 bases between them. This CDR3 has 15 amino acids. CDR1 LNHNV and CDR2 YYDKDF come from the germline V gene (reference sequence). The CDR3, as DNA: TGTGCCACCAGCAGAGATCAGGTCGAACCCTACGAGCAGTACTTC. This gives the protein CATSRDQVEPYEQYF.

Here the CDR3 DNA reads TGCGCCAGCAGCCCGAATACACAGGGAGACGGCTATGGCTACACCTTC. This sequence encodes CASSPNTQGDGYGYTF. The V and J genes are TRBV5-1 and TRBJ1-2; perhaps TRBD1 as D (6 bases). CDR1 is SGHRS and CDR2 is YFSETQ in the germline V gene. Trimming took 4 bases from V and 4 from J, leaving 20 bases between them. The CDR3 length is 16 residues.

The chain couples TRBV18 to TRBJ2-7; D is uncertain. The CDR3 is made up of 15 amino acids. Trimming took off 6 bases at V and 1 base at J, with 16 bases between the two ends. The germline V gene has CDR1 KGHSH and CDR2 LQKENI. The CDR3 reads CASSPKPTGSYEQYF. DNA for the CDR3: TGTGCCAGCTCGCCTAAACCAACTGGATCCTACGAGCAGTACTTC. Based on the CDR3 plus reference TRBV18 and TRBJ2-7, the full variable domain is NAGVMQNPRHLVRRRGQEARLRCSPMKGHSHVYWYRQLPEEGLKFMVYLQKENIIDESGMPKERFSAEFPKEGPSILRIQQVVRGDSAAYFCASSPKPTGSYEQYFGPGTRLTVT.

This clone was detected a few times. The sample holds other DNA sequences that translate to the same CDR3. The V gene is TRBV20-1, the J gene TRBJ1-5; 7 nucleotides line up with TRBD1. Germline V gene data show CDR1 as DFQATT and CDR2 as SNEGSKA (reference sequence). This CDR3 spans 11 amino acids. V lost 5 bases, J lost 6 bases, and 1 base stayed unmatched. CDR3 protein: CSAAGGQPQHF. DNA for the CDR3: TGCAGTGCTGCAGGGGGTCAGCCCCAGCATTTT.

The chain combines TRBV2 with TRBJ1-1; D is unresolved. Germline CDR1 SNHLY, CDR2 FYNNEI. The CDR3 consists of 13 residues. Trimming left V 7 bases short and J 1 base short, with 10 bases between. DNA of the CDR3: TGTGCCAGCACCACAGTAAAGAACACTGAAGCTTTCTTT. Translated: CASTTVKNTEAFF.

The genes are TRBV5-6 and TRBJ2-3; D could derive from TRBD1 or TRBD2 (6 bases each). Germline V CDR1 and CDR2: SGHDT, YYEEEE. CDR3 size: 13 residues. V lost 5 bases to trimming and J lost 6 bases, with 13 bases between them. The CDR3 DNA follows: TGTGCCAGCAGTCTGAGGGGGGTGGATACGCAGTATTTT. Protein: CASSLRGVDTQYF.

This clone was detected once. The rearrangement joins TRBV5-1 to TRBJ1-4; 8 bases are shared with TRBD1. Trimming cost V 5 bases and J 5 bases; bases outside gene matches: 2. CDR1 is SGHRS and CDR2 is YFSETQ in the germline V gene. The CDR3 is made up of 13 amino acids. The CDR3 loop is CASRDRENEKLFF. The DNA for the CDR3 is TGCGCCAGCAGGGACAGGGAGAATGAAAAACTGTTTTTT. The full variable domain, completed using reference TRBV5-1 and TRBJ1-4, is KAGVTQTPRYLIKTRGQQVTLSCSPISGHRSVSWYQQTPGQGLQFLFEYFSETQRNKGNFPGRFSGRQFSNSRSEMNVSTLELGDSALYLCASRDRENEKLFFGSGTQLSVL.

V gene TRBV6-1 combines with J gene TRBJ1-4; D is unresolved. The CDR3 is made up of 13 amino acids. Germline V gene sequence: CDR1 MNHNS, CDR2 SASEGT. The ends were cut back, 8 bases at V and 5 bases at J, with 12 bases in the middle. The CDR3 sequence is CASQPIRNEKLFF. In nucleotides, the CDR3 is TGTGCCAGCCAACCGATAAGGAATGAAAAACTGTTTTTT.

J is TRBJ2-3 and V is TRBV7-3; TRBD1 is a possible D gene (6 bases). This CDR3 has 13 amino acids. Germline lookup yields CDR1 SGHTA and CDR2 FQGTGA. V was clipped by 3 bases and J by 6 bases, with 10 bases between them. Written as DNA, the CDR3 is TGTGCCAGCAGCTTCACAGGGTTCGATACGCAGTATTTT. This translates into CASSFTGFDTQYF.

V usage is TRBV30 and J usage is TRBJ1-5; TRBD1 matches 8 bases. The J segment lost 0 bases and the V segment lost 1 base, leaving 5 bases of the junction unmatched. Per germline, CDR1 GTSNPN and CDR2 SVGIG (reference sequence). The CDR3 contains 16 residues. The CDR3 here is CAWSAPGQASNQPQHF. CDR3 bases: TGTGCCTGGAGTGCCCCGGGACAGGCTAGCAATCAGCCCCAGCATTTT.